The following is a T cell receptor (beta chain) sequence with its context. The antigen is undetermined. Sequencing used immunoSEQ multiplex PCR; TCRdb keeps in-frame clones, though not all of them. Among 30,000 to 35,000 clones listed, roughly 89% were seen once. This sample was taken from a study of a mutant IDH1 vaccine in newly diagnosed glioma. About the study: Treated patients comprised about 62% males and around 38% females, mean age roughly 43 years.

The time point denotes: week 47, end of study. The content of each vaccine dose was 300 ug of mutant IDH1 20-mer peptide, and topical imiquimod accompanied it. Tumors from donors were new WHO grade 3 or 4 IDH1-mutant astrocytomas with ATRX loss. Study results and limitations: Overall, 80% to 95% of patients had vaccine-induced immune responses. Changes in the top peripheral T cell clonotypes seemingly had no bearing on pseudoprogression.

The germline CDR1 and CDR2 sequences are MNHNS and SASEGT. The CDR3 sequence is 15 residues long. Trimming shortened V by 6 bases and J by 3 bases, and 17 bases separated the two germline ends. The source material was PBMCs, sampled from a glioma patient whose treatment included an IDH1 peptide vaccine. The sequence was collected from a man in his forties with glioma. This chain connects TRBV6-1 to TRBJ1-2, with D possibly being TRBD1 (6 bases). This CDR3 is CASSDLRGQDYGYTF. The CDR3, as DNA: TGTGCCAGCAGCGACCTGCGGGGACAAGACTATGGCTACACCTTC.